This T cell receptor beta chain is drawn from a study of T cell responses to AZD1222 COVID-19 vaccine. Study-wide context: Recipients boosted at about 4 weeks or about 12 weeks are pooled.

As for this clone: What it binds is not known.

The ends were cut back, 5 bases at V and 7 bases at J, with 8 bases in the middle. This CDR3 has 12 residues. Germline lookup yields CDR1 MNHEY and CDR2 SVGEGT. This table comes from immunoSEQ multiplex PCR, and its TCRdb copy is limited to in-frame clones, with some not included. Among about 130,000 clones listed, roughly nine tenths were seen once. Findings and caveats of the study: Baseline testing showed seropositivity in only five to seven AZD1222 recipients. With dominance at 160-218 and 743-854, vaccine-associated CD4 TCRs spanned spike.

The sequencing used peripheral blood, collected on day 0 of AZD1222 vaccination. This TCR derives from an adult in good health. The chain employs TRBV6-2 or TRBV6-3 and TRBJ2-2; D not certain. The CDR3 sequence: CASSPLGGELFF. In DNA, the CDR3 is TGTGCCAGCAGTCCCTTAGGCGGGGAGCTGTTTTTT.